This T cell receptor beta chain was profiled in a study of cytomegalovirus exposure and HLA in healthy donors. Study as a whole: The 120 or so validation repertoires and the approximately 630 first-cohort repertoires shared a platform, a later analysis reported.

The study, taken as a whole, reports: Some public TCRs appeared in many individuals, while most sequences were rare. Cytomegalovirus association was listed for 164 TCR beta chains. In vitro work confirmed that a few CMV-associated chains recognize CMV antigens.

Assay: immunoSEQ multiplex PCR; the TCRdb copy retains only in-frame clones and omits some. The repertoire consists of 150,000 or so clones, with about 86% occurring once and the leading ten covering roughly 1.9%. A remark on this clone: Its antigen is still unknown.

This receptor was taken from a human donor in good health. Sequencing was carried out using PBMCs.

The CDR3 sequence is CASSFQGTTEAFF. The CDR3 nucleotides read TGTGCCAGCAGCTTTCAGGGGACCACTGAAGCTTTCTTT. The chain uses TRBV11-2 and TRBJ1-1; D is perhaps TRBD1 (6 bases). The CDR3 length is 13 residues. V lost 3 bases, J lost 4 bases, and 9 bases lay in between. Looked up from germline, CDR1 is SGHAT and CDR2 is FQNNGV.